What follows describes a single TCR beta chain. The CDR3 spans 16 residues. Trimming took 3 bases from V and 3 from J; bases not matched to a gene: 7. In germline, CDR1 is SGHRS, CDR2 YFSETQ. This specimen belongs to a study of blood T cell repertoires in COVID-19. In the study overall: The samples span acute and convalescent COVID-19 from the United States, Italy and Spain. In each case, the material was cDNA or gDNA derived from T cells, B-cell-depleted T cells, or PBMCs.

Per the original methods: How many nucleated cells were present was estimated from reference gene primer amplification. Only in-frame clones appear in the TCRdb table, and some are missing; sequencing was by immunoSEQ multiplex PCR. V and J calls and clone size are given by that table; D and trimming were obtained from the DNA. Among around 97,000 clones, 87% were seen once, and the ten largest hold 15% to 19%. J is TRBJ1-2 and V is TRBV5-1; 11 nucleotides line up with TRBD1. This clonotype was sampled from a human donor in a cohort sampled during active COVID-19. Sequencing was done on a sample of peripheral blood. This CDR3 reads CASSSGGGQGDYGYTF. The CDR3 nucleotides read TGCGCCAGCAGCTCTGGTGGGGGACAGGGGGACTATGGCTACACCTTC.